The TCR beta chain described here comes from a study of CD8 T cells in Susac syndrome. This CDR3 region has 14 residues. V was cut by 0 bases and J by 8 bases, with 13 bases left in between. The germline V gene has CDR1 SGHNT and CDR2 YYREEE (reference sequence). A single count supports this clonotype. RNA, at about 0.5 to 1 ug, was reverse transcribed with random hexamers. Across 54 Vbeta and 13 Jbeta, TCR beta CDR3 was amplified with immunoSEQ multiplex PCR. A single record per CDR3 protein comes from TCRdb applying MiXCR to the immunoSEQ multiplex PCR reads. The data contain approximately 210,000 distinct CDR3 sequences, 95% of them seen just once; the ten biggest clones take up 0.095%.

The material sequenced was CD4+ T cells from PBMCs. The TCR was taken from a human donor with multiple sclerosis. V is TRBV5-4 and J is TRBJ2-3; D is tentatively TRBD1 or TRBD2 (5 bases each). The CDR3 loop reads CASSLVGGQGTQYF. CDR3 DNA: TGTGCCAGCAGCTTGGTCGGCGGGCAGGGTACGCAGTATTTT.